These 19 T cell receptor beta chains were sequenced from one sample in a study of CD8 T cells in ankylosing spondylitis. TCRdb re-analysed the 5' RACE reads in MiXCR, keeping a single row per CDR3 protein. The profile shows about 130,000 distinct CDR3 sequences, over 6% of them singletons. The sample was blood, either unsorted or a sorted T cell fraction (not recorded which). These receptors all stem from a male donor with ankylosing spondylitis or in good health (not recorded which).

About this clonotype: One base away lies a much larger clone, so this may be a sequencing read error. The rearrangement joins TRBV6-5 to TRBJ2-1, with unresolved D. The CDR3 runs 13 residues. Germline lookup yields CDR1 MNHEY and CDR2 SVGAGI. The germline V and J ends were trimmed by 7 bases and 0 bases, with 7 bases remaining between them. The CDR3 DNA is TGTGCCAGCACTTCGACCTCCTACAATGAGCAGTTCTTC. Translation gives CASTSTSYNEQFF.

Ten or more counts support this clonotype. The CDR3, as DNA: TGTGCCAGCCTTAGCGGGAGTGCCTACGAGCAGTACTTC. It codes for CASLSGSAYEQYF. J is TRBJ2-7 and V is TRBV25-1; TRBD2 aligns across 9 bases. Germline V gives CDR1 MGHDK, CDR2 SYGVNS. CDR3 size: 13 residues. After removal of 8 bases from V and 2 bases from J, the junction contained 4 bases not matched to a gene.

This clonotype showed up many times. The rearrangement links TRBV11-2 to TRBJ2-3; 9 bases are a match to TRBD2. With V trimmed by 5 bases and J by 2 bases, 14 bases remained unmatched. The germline V gene encodes CDR1 SGHAT and CDR2 FQNNGV. The CDR3 consists of 18 residues. CDR3 in DNA: TGTGCCAGCAGCGACACACTTGGGAGCGGGGGGTTCACAGATACGCAGTATTTT. It translates to CASSDTLGSGGFTDTQYF.

This clonotype showed up many times. This chain joins TRBV7-2 and TRBJ1-2; 10 bases match TRBD1. The length of the CDR3 is 14 residues. The J segment lost 7 bases and the V segment lost 5 bases, leaving 7 bases of the junction unmatched. Germline V gene data show CDR1 as SGHTA and CDR2 as FQGNSA. CDR3 protein: CASSLDRGGGGYTF. The DNA of the CDR3 is TGTGCCAGCAGCCTGGACAGGGGGGGGGGTGGCTACACCTTC.

Ten or more counts support this clonotype. The chain uses TRBV29-1 and TRBJ2-5; 7 nucleotides line up with TRBD2. The CDR3 has 13 residues. Germline CDR1 is SQVTM and CDR2 is ANQGSEA. V trimming: 6 bases; J trimming: 5 bases; junction bases outside the gene matches: 9. The chain's CDR3 is CSVKRTSMETQYF. In DNA form, the CDR3 reads TGCAGCGTGAAGAGGACTAGTATGGAGACCCAGTACTTC.

This clonotype was recorded at least ten times. V gene TRBV5-1 combines with J gene TRBJ1-2; D uncertain. The CDR3 covers 12 residues. Trimming shortened V by 4 bases and J by 9 bases, and 13 bases separated the two germline ends. The germline V gene encodes CDR1 SGHRS and CDR2 YFSETQ. The CDR3: CASSHTSESYTF. The DNA for the CDR3 is TGCGCCAGCAGCCATACCTCTGAGAGCTACACCTTC.

This clonotype was recorded at least ten times. The chain employs TRBV5-1 and TRBJ2-1; D is uncertain. The V gene lost 6 bases and the J gene lost 8 bases, with 9 bases spanning the gap. Germline loops: CDR1 SGHRS, CDR2 YFSETQ. CDR3 length: 11 residues. CDR3 sequence reads: CASKQGYEQFF. As DNA, the CDR3 is TGCGCCAGCAAGCAAGGATATGAGCAGTTCTTC.

This chain joins TRBV5-1 and TRBJ2-3, with 9 bases identical to TRBD1. Germline V gives CDR1 SGHRS, CDR2 YFSETQ. V was pared by 4 bases and J by 1 base, with 4 bases of the junction left unmatched. The CDR3 runs to 15 residues. CDR3 sequence: CASSGQGHGTDTQYF. The CDR3 bases are TGCGCCAGCAGCGGACAGGGGCATGGCACAGATACGCAGTATTTT. Based on the CDR3 plus reference TRBV5-1 and TRBJ2-3, the full variable domain is KAGVTQTPRYLIKTRGQQVTLSCSPISGHRSVSWYQQTPGQGLQFLFEYFSETQRNKGNFPGRFSGRQFSNSRSEMNVSTLELGDSALYLCASSGQGHGTDTQYFGPGTRLTVL.

The sample holds many counts of this clonotype. The chain uses TRBV7-2 and TRBJ2-3; 10 positions agree with TRBD1. Looked up from germline, CDR1 is SGHTA and CDR2 is FQGNSA. The trim removed 3 bases at V and 6 bases at J, leaving 9 bases unmatched. There are 16 residues in the CDR3. The chain's CDR3 is CASSFGGTGVRDTQYF. CDR3 sequence (DNA): TGTGCCAGCAGCTTCGGCGGGACAGGGGTTCGCGATACGCAGTATTTT.

At least ten counts were recorded for this clonotype. The chain links TRBV7-9 to TRBJ1-4, with unresolved D. In germline, CDR1 is SEHNR, CDR2 FQNEAQ (reference sequence). V lost 3 bases and J lost 4, with 0 bases in between. This CDR3 region has 11 residues. The CDR3 sequence is CASSFNEKLFF. In DNA, the CDR3 is TGTGCCAGCAGCTTTAATGAAAAACTGTTTTTT.

This clonotype was recorded at least ten times. The chain links TRBV19 to TRBJ1-1, with a weak D call TRBD1 (6 bases). The CDR3 sequence is 14 residues long. V was cut by 5 bases and J by 2 bases, with 12 bases left in between. CDR1 and CDR2 from the germline V gene are LNHDA and SQIVND (reference sequence). The CDR3, as DNA: TGTGCCAGTAGTCCGGGGACATCTAACACTGAAGCTTTCTTT. It translates to CASSPGTSNTEAFF.

This clonotype has at least ten counts. The chain joins TRBV5-1 to TRBJ2-3; a possible D gene is TRBD2 (6 bases). This CDR3 contains 16 residues. CDR1 is SGHRS and CDR2 is YFSETQ in the germline V gene. V dropped 0 bases and J dropped 6 bases, with 17 bases sitting between them. The CDR3 bases are TGCGCCAGCAGCTTGGTACCCCAGCGGGCCTCGGATACGCAGTATTTT. Translated: CASSLVPQRASDTQYF.

This clonotype was seen at least ten times. This chain links TRBV7-9 with TRBJ2-1, with D perhaps TRBD2 (5 bases). V lost 5 bases and J lost 4, with 18 bases in between. Germline V lookup: CDR1 SEHNR, CDR2 FQNEAQ (reference sequence). The CDR3 length is 16 residues. The CDR3 protein is CASSHLPSNAYNEQFF. DNA for the CDR3: TGTGCCAGCAGCCACCTTCCTAGCAATGCATACAATGAGCAGTTCTTC.

This clonotype was seen ten or more times. This rearrangement joins TRBV2 to TRBJ2-7; D possibly corresponds to TRBD2 (5 bases). Trimming removed 5 bases at V and 0 bases at J, with 8 bases between. CDR3 length: 13 amino acids. Germline V gene sequence: CDR1 SNHLY, CDR2 FYNNEI. For the CDR3, the DNA is TGTGCCAGCAGTTCGGAGGTCTCCTACGAGCAGTACTTC. This codes for CASSSEVSYEQYF.

This clonotype was seen at least ten times. The rearrangement uses TRBV20-1 and TRBJ2-7; TRBD2 matches at 10 bases. The junction had 10 bases not matched to a gene; V was cut back by 6 bases and J by 5 bases. Germline V lookup: CDR1 DFQATT, CDR2 SNEGSKA (reference sequence). The length of the CDR3 is 14 residues. The DNA of the CDR3 is TGCAGTGCCACCCTAGGGACTAGCGTCCACGAGCAGTACTTC. This translates into CSATLGTSVHEQYF.

This clonotype occurred many times. The rearrangement joins TRBV5-1 to TRBJ2-7; 9 positions match TRBD2. CDR3 size: 16 residues. The ends lost 4 bases at V and 5 bases at J; junction bases unmatched: 13. Germline CDR1 and CDR2: SGHRS and YFSETQ. The CDR3 DNA is TGCGCCAGCAGCGGTGGACTAGCGTTTACCGTCGACGAGCAGTACTTC. Its translation is CASSGGLAFTVDEQYF.

This clonotype was recorded at least ten times. The V gene is TRBV12-3 or TRBV12-4, the J gene TRBJ1-1; weak D call: TRBD1 (6 bases). The CDR3 consists of 15 residues. With 3 bases removed from V and 6 bases from J, the gap between germline ends came to 17 bases. The CDR3 sequence is CASSLAGDGLAEAFF. CDR3 nucleotide sequence: TGTGCCAGCAGTTTGGCAGGGGATGGGCTAGCTGAAGCTTTCTTT.

This clonotype was counted ten times or more. The genes are TRBV5-1 and TRBJ1-1; D might be TRBD1 (5 bases). V lost 3 bases, J lost 1 base, and 10 bases lay in between. Germline values: CDR1 SGHRS, CDR2 YFSETQ. This CDR3 comprises 14 residues. DNA for the CDR3: TGCGCCAGCAGCTGGAAACAGGAGAACACTGAAGCTTTCTTT. Its protein is CASSWKQENTEAFF. The full variable domain, in which reference TRBV5-1 and TRBJ1-1 provide the parts outside the CDR3, is KAGVTQTPRYLIKTRGQQVTLSCSPISGHRSVSWYQQTPGQGLQFLFEYFSETQRNKGNFPGRFSGRQFSNSRSEMNVSTLELGDSALYLCASSWKQENTEAFFGQGTRLTVV.

In its sample, this clonotype was seen many times. Written as DNA, the CDR3 is TGTGCCAGCAGCCCGACAGAACTTGAGCAGTACTTC. Encoded protein: CASSPTELEQYF. V and J are TRBV7-2 and TRBJ2-7; a possible D gene is TRBD1 (5 bases). The germline gives CDR1 SGHTA, CDR2 FQGNSA. The CDR3 runs to 12 residues. The V gene lost 5 bases and the J gene lost 7 bases, with 12 bases spanning the gap.